This T cell receptor (beta chain) was identified in a study of T cells in Graves' hyperthyroidism and ophthalmopathy. Amplified TCR beta CDR3 regions came from RNA transcripts. RT-PCR in the first round (using the HTBI primer set) targeted the TCR CDR3. One entry per CDR3 protein results from TCRdb running MiXCR on the multiplex PCR reads. The top ten clones hold 15% to 18% of a sample with approximately 710,000 distinct CDR3 sequences, around a sixth of them seen once. Fresh peripheral blood, under 11 ml, yielded the PBMCs. Study conclusions and caveats: In validation, the model predicted ophthalmopathy. These predictions came a median roughly six months before onset.

This clonotype has more than one count but fewer than ten. As yet, its antigen is unknown. What was sequenced was blood. The clonotype was recovered from a man aged 45-65 years with Graves' hyperthyroidism.

This CDR3 is CASSARDRRSYYEQYF. In DNA, the CDR3 is TGCGCCAGCAGCGCCCGGGACAGACGATCCTATTACGAGCAGTACTTC. The chain joins TRBV5-1 to TRBJ2-7; 7 positions match TRBD1. With 4 bases clipped from V and 4 bases from J, the junction kept 14 bases outside the gene matches. The V gene's germline CDR1 is SGHRS and CDR2 YFSETQ. This CDR3 comprises 16 residues.